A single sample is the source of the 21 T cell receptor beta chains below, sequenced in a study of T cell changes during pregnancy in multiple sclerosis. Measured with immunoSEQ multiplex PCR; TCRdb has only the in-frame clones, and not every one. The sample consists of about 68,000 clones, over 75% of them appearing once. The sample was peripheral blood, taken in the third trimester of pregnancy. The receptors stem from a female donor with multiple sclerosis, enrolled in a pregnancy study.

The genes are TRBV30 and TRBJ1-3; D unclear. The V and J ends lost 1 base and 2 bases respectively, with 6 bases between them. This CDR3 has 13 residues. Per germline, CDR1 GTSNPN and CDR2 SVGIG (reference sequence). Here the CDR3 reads CAWSGQAGNTIYF. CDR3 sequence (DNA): TGTGCCTGGAGTGGGCAGGCTGGAAACACCATATATTTT.

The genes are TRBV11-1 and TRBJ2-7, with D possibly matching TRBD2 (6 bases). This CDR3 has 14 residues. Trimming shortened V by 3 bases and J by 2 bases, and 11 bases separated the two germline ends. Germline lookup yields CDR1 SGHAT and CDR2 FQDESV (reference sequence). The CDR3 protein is CASSLGGEPYEQYF. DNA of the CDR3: TGTGCCAGCAGCTTGGGAGGCGAACCCTACGAGCAGTACTTC. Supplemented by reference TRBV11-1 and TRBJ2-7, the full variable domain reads EAEVAQSPRYKITEKSQAVAFWCDPISGHATLYWYRQILGQGPELLVQFQDESVVDDSQLPKDRFSAERLKGVDSTLKIQPAELGDSAMYLCASSLGGEPYEQYFGPGTRLTVT.

The CDR3 protein is CASSYGGVGQPQHF. The CDR3 coding sequence is TGTGCCAGCAGTTACGGGGGTGTGGGTCAGCCCCAGCATTTT. The chain recombines TRBV7-9 with TRBJ1-5; a possible D gene is TRBD1 (5 bases). V lost 6 bases and J lost 6, with 15 bases in between. The CDR3 totals 14 residues. Looked up from germline, CDR1 is SEHNR and CDR2 is FQNEAQ (reference sequence).

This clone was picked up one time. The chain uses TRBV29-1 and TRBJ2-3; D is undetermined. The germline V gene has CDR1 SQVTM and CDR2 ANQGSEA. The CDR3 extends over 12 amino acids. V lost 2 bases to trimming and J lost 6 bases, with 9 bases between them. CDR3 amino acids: CSVEQASDTQYF. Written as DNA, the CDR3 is TGCAGCGTTGAACAGGCATCCGATACGCAGTATTTT.

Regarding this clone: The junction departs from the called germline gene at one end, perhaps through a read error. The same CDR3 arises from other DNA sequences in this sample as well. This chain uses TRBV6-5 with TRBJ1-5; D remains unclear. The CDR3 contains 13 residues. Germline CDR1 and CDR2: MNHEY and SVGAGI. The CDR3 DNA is TGTGCCAGCAGCCCAGCGGCCTATCAGCCCCAGCACTTT. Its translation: CASSPAAYQPQHF.

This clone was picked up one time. This chain's CDR3 is CASSLYTGASSYNEQFF. As DNA, the CDR3 is TGTGCCAGCAGTTTGTATACAGGGGCTAGCTCCTACAATGAGCAGTTCTTC. The V call is TRBV27, the J call TRBJ2-1; 7 bases agree with TRBD1. The CDR3 is made up of 17 amino acids. Germline V gives CDR1 MNHEY, CDR2 SMNVEV (reference sequence). V lost 3 bases to trimming and J lost 0 bases; unmatched junction nucleotides: 8.

As DNA, the CDR3 is TGCGCCAGCAGCTTGGCGGGGGGGGCCAACGAGCAGTACTTC. Translated, it gives CASSLAGGANEQYF. The V call is TRBV5-1, the J call TRBJ2-7; 8 bases align to TRBD2. Looked up from germline, CDR1 is SGHRS and CDR2 is YFSETQ. V lost 0 bases and J lost 5; bases outside the gene matches: 4. This CDR3 contains 14 residues. Combining the CDR3 with reference TRBV5-1 and TRBJ2-7 gives the whole variable domain KAGVTQTPRYLIKTRGQQVTLSCSPISGHRSVSWYQQTPGQGLQFLFEYFSETQRNKGNFPGRFSGRQFSNSRSEMNVSTLELGDSALYLCASSLAGGANEQYFGPGTRLTVT.

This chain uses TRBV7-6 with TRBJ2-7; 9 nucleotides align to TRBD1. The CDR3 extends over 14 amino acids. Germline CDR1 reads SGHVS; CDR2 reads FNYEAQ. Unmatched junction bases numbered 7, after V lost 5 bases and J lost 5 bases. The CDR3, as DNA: TGTGCCAGCAGCACCGGGACAGGGACAAACGAGCAGTACTTC. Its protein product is CASSTGTGTNEQYF.

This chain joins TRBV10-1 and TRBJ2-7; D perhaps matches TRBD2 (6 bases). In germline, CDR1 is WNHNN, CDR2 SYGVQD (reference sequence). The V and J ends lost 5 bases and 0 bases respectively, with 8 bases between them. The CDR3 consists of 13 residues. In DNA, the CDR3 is TGCGCCAGCAGTCCGGGGGACTCCTACGAGCAGTACTTC. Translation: CASSPGDSYEQYF.

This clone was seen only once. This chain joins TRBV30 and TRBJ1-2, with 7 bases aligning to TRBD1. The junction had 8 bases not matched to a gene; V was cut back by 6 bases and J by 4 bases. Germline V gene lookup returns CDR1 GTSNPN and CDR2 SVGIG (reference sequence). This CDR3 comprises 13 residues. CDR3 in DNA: TGTGCCTGTGAAGGGGGCTTGAGCTATGGCTACACCTTC. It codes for CACEGGLSYGYTF.

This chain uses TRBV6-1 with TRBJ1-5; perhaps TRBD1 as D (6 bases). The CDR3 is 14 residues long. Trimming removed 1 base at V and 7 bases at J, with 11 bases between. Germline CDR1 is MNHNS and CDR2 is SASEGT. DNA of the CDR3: TGTGCCAGCAGTGAAGTGCAGGGGAAGCAGCCCCAGCATTTT. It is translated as CASSEVQGKQPQHF.

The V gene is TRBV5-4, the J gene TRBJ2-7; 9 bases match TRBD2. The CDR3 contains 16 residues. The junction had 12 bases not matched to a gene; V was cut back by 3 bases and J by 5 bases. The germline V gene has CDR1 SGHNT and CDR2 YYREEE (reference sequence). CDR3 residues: CASSWGGGAGSNEQYF. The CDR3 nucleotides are TGTGCCAGCAGCTGGGGCGGGGGGGCTGGGTCCAACGAGCAGTACTTC.

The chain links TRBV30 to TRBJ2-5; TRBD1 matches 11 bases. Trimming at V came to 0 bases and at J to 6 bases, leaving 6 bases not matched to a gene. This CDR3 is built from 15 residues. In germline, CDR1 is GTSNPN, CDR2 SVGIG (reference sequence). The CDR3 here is CAWSVLGQGAKTQYF. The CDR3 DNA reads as TGTGCCTGGAGTGTACTAGGACAGGGGGCCAAGACCCAGTACTTC.

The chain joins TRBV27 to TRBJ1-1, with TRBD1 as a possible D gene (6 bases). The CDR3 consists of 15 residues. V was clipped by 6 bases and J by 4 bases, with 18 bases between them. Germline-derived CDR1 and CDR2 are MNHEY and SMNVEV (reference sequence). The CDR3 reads CASSRTKQGATEAFF. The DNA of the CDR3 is TGTGCCAGCAGCCGAACCAAACAGGGAGCCACTGAAGCTTTCTTT.

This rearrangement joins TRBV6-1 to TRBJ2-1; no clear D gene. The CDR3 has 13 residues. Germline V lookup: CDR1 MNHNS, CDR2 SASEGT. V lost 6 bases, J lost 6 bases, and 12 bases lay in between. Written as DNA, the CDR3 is TGTGCCAGCAGGGAGACTTCACGCAATGAGCAGTTCTTC. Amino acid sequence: CASRETSRNEQFF.

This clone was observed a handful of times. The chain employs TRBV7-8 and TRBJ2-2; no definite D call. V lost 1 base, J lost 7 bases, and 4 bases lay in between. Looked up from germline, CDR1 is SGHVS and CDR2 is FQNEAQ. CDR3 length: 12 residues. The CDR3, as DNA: TGTGCCAGCAGCTTAGTTCGCGGGGAGCTGTTTTTT. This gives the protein CASSLVRGELFF. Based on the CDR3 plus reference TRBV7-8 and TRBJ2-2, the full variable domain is GAGVSQSPRYKVAKRGQDVALRCDPISGHVSLFWYQQALGQGPEFLTYFQNEAQLDKSGLPSDRFFAERPEGSVSTLKIQRTQQEDSAVYLCASSLVRGELFFGEGSRLTVL.

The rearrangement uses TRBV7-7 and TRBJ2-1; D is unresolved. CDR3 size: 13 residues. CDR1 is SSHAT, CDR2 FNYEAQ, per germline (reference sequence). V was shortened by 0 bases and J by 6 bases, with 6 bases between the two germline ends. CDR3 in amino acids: CASSLASSNEQFF. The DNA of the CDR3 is TGTGCCAGCAGCTTAGCCAGTTCCAATGAGCAGTTCTTC.

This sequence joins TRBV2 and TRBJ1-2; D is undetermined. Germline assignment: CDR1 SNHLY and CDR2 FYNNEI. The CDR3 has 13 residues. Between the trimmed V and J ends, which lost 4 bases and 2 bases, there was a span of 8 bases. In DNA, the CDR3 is TGTGCCAGCAGTGCGGGAACAAACTATGGCTACACCTTC. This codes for CASSAGTNYGYTF. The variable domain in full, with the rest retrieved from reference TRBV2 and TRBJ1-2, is EPEVTQTPSHQVTQMGQEVILRCVPISNHLYFYWYRQILGQKVEFLVSFYNNEISEKSEIFDDQFSVERPDGSNFTLKIRSTKLEDSAMYFCASSAGTNYGYTFGSGTRLTVV.

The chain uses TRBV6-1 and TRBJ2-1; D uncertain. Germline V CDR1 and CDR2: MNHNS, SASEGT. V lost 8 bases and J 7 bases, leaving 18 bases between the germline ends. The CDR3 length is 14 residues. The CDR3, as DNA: TGTGCCAGCGTTCAAACGGAGTTACTGAATGAGCAGTTCTTC. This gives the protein CASVQTELLNEQFF.

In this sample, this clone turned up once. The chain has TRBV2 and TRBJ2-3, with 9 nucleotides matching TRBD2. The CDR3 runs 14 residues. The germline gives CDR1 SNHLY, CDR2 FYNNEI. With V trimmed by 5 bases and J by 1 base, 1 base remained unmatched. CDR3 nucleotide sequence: TGTGCCAGCAGTCGACTAGCGGGCACAGATACGCAGTATTTT. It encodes CASSRLAGTDTQYF.

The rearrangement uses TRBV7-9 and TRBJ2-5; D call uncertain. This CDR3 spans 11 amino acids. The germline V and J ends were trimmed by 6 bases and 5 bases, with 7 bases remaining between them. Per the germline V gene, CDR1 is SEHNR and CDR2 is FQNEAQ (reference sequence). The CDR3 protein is CASSMQETQYF. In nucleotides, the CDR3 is TGTGCCAGCAGTATGCAGGAGACCCAGTACTTC.